This T cell receptor beta chain derives from a study of blood T cell repertoires in COVID-19. The J segment lost 7 bases and the V segment lost 5 bases, leaving 12 bases of the junction unmatched. Germline-derived CDR1 and CDR2 are SGHNT and YYREEE (reference sequence). The CDR3 contains 15 residues. Sequenced by immunoSEQ multiplex PCR; TCRdb stores in-frame clones only, minus some. The repertoire holds 150,000 to 200,000 clones, with more than 85% as singletons. The chain combines TRBV5-4 with TRBJ1-2, with 9 nucleotides matching TRBD1. Sequences were obtained from peripheral blood. This sequence originates from a man younger than 35 with acute or convalescent COVID-19. The DNA of the CDR3 is TGTGCCAGCAGAAAACCGGGACAGGGAACGAGTGGCTACACCTTC. It yields the protein CASRKPGQGTSGYTF. The full variable domain, in which reference TRBV5-4 and TRBJ1-2 provide the parts outside the CDR3, is ETGVTQSPTHLIKTRGQQVTLRCSSQSGHNTVSWYQQALGQGPQFIFQYYREEENGRGNFPPRFSGLQFPNYSSELNVNALELDDSALYLCASRKPGQGTSGYTFGSGTRLTVV.